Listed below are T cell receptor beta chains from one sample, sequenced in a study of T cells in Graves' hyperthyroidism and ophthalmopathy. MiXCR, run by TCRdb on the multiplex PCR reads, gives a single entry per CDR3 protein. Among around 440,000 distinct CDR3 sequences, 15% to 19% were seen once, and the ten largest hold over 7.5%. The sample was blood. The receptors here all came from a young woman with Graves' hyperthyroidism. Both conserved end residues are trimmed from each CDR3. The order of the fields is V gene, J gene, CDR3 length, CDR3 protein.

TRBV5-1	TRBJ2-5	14	ASSLRSAGADETQY
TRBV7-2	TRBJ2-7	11	ASSLGLHYEQY
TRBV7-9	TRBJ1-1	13	ASSSHTLKNTEAF
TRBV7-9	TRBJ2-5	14	ASSFTSGGAQETQY
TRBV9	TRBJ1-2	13	ASSVDGGASYGYT
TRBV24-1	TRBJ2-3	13	ATSFLSGTRDTQY
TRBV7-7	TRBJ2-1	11	ASSLGQGDSQF
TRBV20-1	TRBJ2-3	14	SARDRAGAPTDTQY
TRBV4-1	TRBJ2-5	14	ASSQDPPGVGETQY
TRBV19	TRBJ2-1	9	ASRTVNEQF
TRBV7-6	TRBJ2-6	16	ASSLGRAAYSGANVLT
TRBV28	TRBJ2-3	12	ASSLLLGGGAQY
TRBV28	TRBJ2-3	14	ASRELRDYPADTQY
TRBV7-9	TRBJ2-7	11	ASSATASYEQY
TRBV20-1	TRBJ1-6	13	SARAGTGPNSPLH
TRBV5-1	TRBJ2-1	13	ASSLGTSGYNEQF
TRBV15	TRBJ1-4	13	ATSPNRAYNEKLF
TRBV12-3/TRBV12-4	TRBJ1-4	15	ASTTGGTLLIREKLF
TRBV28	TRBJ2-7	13	ASRSGTGVFSEQY
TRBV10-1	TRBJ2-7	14	ASEEGPRGTTYEQY
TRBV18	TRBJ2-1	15	ASSPLSGASSYNEQF
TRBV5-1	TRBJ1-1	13	ASSWFGQGAEKAF
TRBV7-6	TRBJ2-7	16	ASSLISSMDVFSYEQY
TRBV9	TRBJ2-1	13	ASSPTGFMRNEQF
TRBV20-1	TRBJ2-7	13	SARATFSGGYEQY
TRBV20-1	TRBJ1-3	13	SARLEGGSGNTIY
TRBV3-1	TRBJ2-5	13	ASSPDQRGEETQY
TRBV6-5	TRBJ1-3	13	ASSYSRSSGNTIY
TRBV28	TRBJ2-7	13	ASSLRDRPSYEQY
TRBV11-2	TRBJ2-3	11	ASSLDRGVAQY
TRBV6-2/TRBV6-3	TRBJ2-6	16	ASSYASGGDSGANVLT
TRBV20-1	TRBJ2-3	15	SAVTSGGLTQQDTQY
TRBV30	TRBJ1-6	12	AWSVRQGESPLH
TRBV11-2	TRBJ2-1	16	ASSTQPPSASSYNEQF
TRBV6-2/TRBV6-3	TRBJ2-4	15	ASSSPMILVPKNIQY
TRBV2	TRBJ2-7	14	ASLGLAGSGDYEQY
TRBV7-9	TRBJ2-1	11	ASSLVPYNEQF
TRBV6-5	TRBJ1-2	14	ASSYSNAGPNYGYT
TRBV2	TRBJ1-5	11	ASIGQGDQPQH
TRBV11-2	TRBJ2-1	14	ASSLVLFGLGFEQF
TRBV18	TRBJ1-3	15	ASSPPSVGVDGNTIY
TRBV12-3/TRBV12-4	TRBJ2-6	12	ASSLGVGANVLT
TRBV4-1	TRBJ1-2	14	ASSQDTPDRGNGYT
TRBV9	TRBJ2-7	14	ASSADGELSSYEQY
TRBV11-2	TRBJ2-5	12	ASSLGRLQETQY
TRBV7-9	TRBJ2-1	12	ASSPGTWGDEQF
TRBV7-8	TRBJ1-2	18	ASSLAMRRDMGPTDYGYT
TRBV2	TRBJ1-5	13	ASSEAMGGRQPQH
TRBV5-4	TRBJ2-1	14	ASSTGLAGSYNEQF
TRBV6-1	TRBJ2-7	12	ASRPGTTAYEQY
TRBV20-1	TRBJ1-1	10	SADRQGTEAF
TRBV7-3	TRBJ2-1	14	ASSKDPPGLANEQF
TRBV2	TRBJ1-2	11	ASSGFTGRGYT
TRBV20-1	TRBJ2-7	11	SAWGQISYEQY
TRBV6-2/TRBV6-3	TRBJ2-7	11	AIGRVSQYEQY
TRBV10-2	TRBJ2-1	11	ASGGQGSNEQF
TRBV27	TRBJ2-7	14	ATGQGAGKGSYEQY
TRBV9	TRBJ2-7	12	ASSPGLGPHEQY
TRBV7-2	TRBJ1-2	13	ASSLTGQDSHGYT
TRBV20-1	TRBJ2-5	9	SARDMETQY